These 13 T cell receptor beta chains originate from one sample sequenced in a study of CD8+ T cells in alopecia areata. Stated treatment: oral pan-JAK inhibitor, 5-10 mg twice daily. After isolation, RNA underwent reverse transcription to generate cDNA as the sequencing template. The data were produced by immunoSEQ multiplex PCR, yet TCRdb's version contains in-frame clones alone and is incomplete. Of around 200,000 clones in the sample, roughly 64% are singletons; the top ten hold 4.2%. Specimen: CD4+ T cells sorted from blood, collected at week 4, from a patient treated with tofacitinib. Receptor source: a human donor with alopecia areata.

The CDR3 DNA sequence: TGCAGCGTTGAGAACAGGGGGAACTATGGCTACACCTTC. This translates into CSVENRGNYGYTF. The chain has TRBV29-1 and TRBJ1-2; 8 positions match TRBD1. V lost 3 bases, J lost 2 bases, and 2 bases stayed unmatched. Germline CDR1 is SQVTM and CDR2 is ANQGSEA. The CDR3 length is 13 residues.

This clone turned up a few times. The chain links TRBV10-3 to TRBJ2-3, with 7 bases lining up with TRBD2. Per the germline V gene, CDR1 is ENHRY and CDR2 is SYGVKD. Losses at the gene ends were 4 bases for V and 1 base for J; bases not matched to a gene: 8. This CDR3 has 16 amino acids. CDR3 nucleotides: TGTGCCATCAGTGCGTCCGGCGGGAGTGGCACAGATACGCAGTATTTT. Residues: CAISASGGSGTDTQYF.

The chain carries TRBV7-8 and TRBJ1-5; tentative D call: TRBD1 (5 bases). CDR1 is SGHVS and CDR2 is FQNEAQ in the germline V gene. There are 15 residues in the CDR3. The germline V and J ends were trimmed by 6 bases and 2 bases, with 14 bases remaining between them. DNA of the CDR3: TGTGCCAGCAGTCCTTGGGGGGATGGCAATCAGCCCCAGCATTTT. Amino acid sequence: CASSPWGDGNQPQHF.

The rearrangement uses TRBV7-2 and TRBJ1-4, with a weak D call TRBD1 (6 bases). CDR3 size: 16 residues. The V gene lost 3 bases and the J gene lost 3 bases, with 14 bases spanning the gap. Germline V lookup: CDR1 SGHTA, CDR2 FQGNSA. CDR3 region: CASSFEGGTANEKLFF. Here the CDR3 DNA reads TGTGCCAGCAGCTTCGAGGGGGGAACGGCTAATGAAAAACTGTTTTTT.

Turning to this clone: The same CDR3 can be traced to other DNA sequences in this sample. The chain links TRBV11-2 to TRBJ2-5; tentatively, D is TRBD1 (5 bases). Germline V gives CDR1 SGHAT, CDR2 FQNNGV. The CDR3 runs 12 residues. The V and J ends lost 5 bases and 4 bases respectively, with 8 bases between them. The CDR3 coding sequence is TGTGCCAGCAGCCCTCAGGGAGAGACCCAGTACTTC. Its protein product is CASSPQGETQYF.

The J gene is TRBJ1-1, the V gene TRBV5-1, with D possibly TRBD1 on 6 matching bases. Trimming took 0 bases from V and 2 from J, leaving 14 bases between them. The CDR3 loop spans 16 amino acids. Germline CDR1 and CDR2: SGHRS and YFSETQ. The CDR3 DNA follows: TGCGCCAGCAGCTTGGCCATCGGGACACTTAACACTGAAGCTTTCTTT. Translated: CASSLAIGTLNTEAFF.

With respect to this clone: The junction departs from the called germline gene at one end, perhaps through a read error. The V gene is TRBV7-6, the J gene TRBJ2-4; 8 bases fit TRBD1. The CDR3 spans 12 residues. The germline CDR1 and CDR2 sequences are SGHVS and FNYEAQ. The CDR3 reads CASSLGTGNVSF. Written as DNA, the CDR3 is TGTGCCAGCAGCTTAGGGACAGGGAATGTCAGCTTC.

The CDR3 DNA sequence: TGCAGCGCCAAGACAGGGGTCGGAGAGACCCAGTACTTC. This sequence encodes CSAKTGVGETQYF. The chain is built from TRBV29-1 and TRBJ2-5; 8 positions match TRBD1. V was clipped by 7 bases and J by 4 bases; unmatched bases: 8. CDR1 is SQVTM and CDR2 is ANQGSEA in the germline V gene. The CDR3 consists of 13 residues.

The chain carries TRBV10-3 and TRBJ2-7, with 10 bases that match TRBD1. Trimming took 11 bases from V and 4 from J; bases not matched to a gene: 11. The CDR3 runs to 14 residues. Germline loops: CDR1 ENHRY, CDR2 SYGVKD. CDR3 sequence reads: CAARPGQGRYEQYF. For the CDR3, the DNA is TGTGCCGCCAGACCGGGACAGGGGAGGTACGAGCAGTACTTC.

The rearrangement joins TRBV29-1 to TRBJ1-4; 9 bases agree with TRBD1. This CDR3 comprises 12 residues. Trimming cost V 6 bases and J 4 bases; bases outside gene matches: 0. Germline assignment: CDR1 SQVTM and CDR2 ANQGSEA. CDR3 protein: CSVDRGNEKLFF. CDR3 bases: TGCAGCGTGGACAGGGGTAATGAAAAACTGTTTTTT.

The V gene is TRBV25-1, the J gene TRBJ2-1; 9 bases fit TRBD2. V gave up 1 base and J gave up 2 bases; unmatched junction bases: 3. The CDR3 is 16 residues long. Per germline, CDR1 MGHDK and CDR2 SYGVNS. The CDR3 sequence is CASSEFQRGAYNEQFF. The CDR3 DNA is TGTGCCAGCAGTGAATTTCAGCGGGGGGCCTACAATGAGCAGTTCTTC.

This chain links TRBV5-8 with TRBJ1-1; the match to TRBD1 covers 7 bases. Trimming cost V 5 bases and J 0 bases; bases outside gene matches: 1. The CDR3 is made up of 13 amino acids. The germline CDR1 and CDR2 sequences are SGHTS and YDEGEE. The CDR3 here is CASRGQLNTEAFF. In DNA form, the CDR3 reads TGTGCCAGCAGGGGACAGCTGAACACTGAAGCTTTCTTT.

The V call is TRBV30, the J call TRBJ1-5; 7 nucleotides line up with TRBD1. The CDR3 extends over 14 amino acids. Germline V gene sequence: CDR1 GTSNPN, CDR2 SVGIG (reference sequence). Trimming took 2 bases from V and 5 from J; bases not matched to a gene: 6. The CDR3 DNA is TGTGCCTGGAGTTTCGGGACAGTAGATCAGCCCCAGCATTTT. Residues: CAWSFGTVDQPQHF.